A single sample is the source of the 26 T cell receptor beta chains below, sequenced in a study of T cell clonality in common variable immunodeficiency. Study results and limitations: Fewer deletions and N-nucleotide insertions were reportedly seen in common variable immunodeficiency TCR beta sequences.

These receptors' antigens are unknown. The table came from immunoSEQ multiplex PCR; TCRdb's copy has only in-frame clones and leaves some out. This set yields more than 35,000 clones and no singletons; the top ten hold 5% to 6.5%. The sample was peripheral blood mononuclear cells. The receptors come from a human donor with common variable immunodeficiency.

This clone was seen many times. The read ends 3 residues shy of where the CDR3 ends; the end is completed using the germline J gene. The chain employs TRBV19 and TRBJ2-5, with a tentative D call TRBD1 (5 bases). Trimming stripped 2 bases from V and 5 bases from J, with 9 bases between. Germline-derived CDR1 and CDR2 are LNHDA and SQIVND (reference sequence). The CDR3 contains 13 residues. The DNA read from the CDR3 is TGTGCCAGTAGTATATCAGGGAAGGAGACC. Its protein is CASSISGKET. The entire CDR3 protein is CASSISGKETQYF.

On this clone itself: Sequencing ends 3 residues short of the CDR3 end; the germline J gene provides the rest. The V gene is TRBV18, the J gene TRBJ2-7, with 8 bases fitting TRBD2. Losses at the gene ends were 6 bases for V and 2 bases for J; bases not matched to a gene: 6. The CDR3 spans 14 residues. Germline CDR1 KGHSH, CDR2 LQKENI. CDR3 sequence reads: CASSPTSGPYEQYF. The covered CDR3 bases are TGTGCCAGCTCGCCTACTAGCGGACCCTACGAG.

CDR3 in amino acids: CASSRGHRDEQYF. CDR3 bases read: TGTGCCAGTAGTAGGGGACATCGGGACGAG. The chain recombines TRBV19 with TRBJ2-7; D perhaps matches TRBD1 (6 bases). The CDR3 end lies 3 residues beyond the end of the read and is filled in from the germline J gene. Germline V gene lookup returns CDR1 LNHDA and CDR2 SQIVND (reference sequence). Trimming removed 4 bases from V and 5 bases from J, with 12 bases in between. The CDR3 spans 13 residues. Full variable domain (remainder filled in from reference TRBV19 and TRBJ2-7): DGGITQSPKYLFRKEGQNVTLSCEQNLNHDAMYWYRQDPGQGLRLIYYSQIVNDFQKGDIAEGYSVSREKKESFPLTVTSAQKNPTAFYLCASSRGHRDEQYFGPGTRLTVT.

The CDR3 is CAWSYGTGSSPLHF. The CDR3 bases that were read are TGTGCCTGGAGTTACGGGACAGGGTCATCACCC. This sequence joins TRBV30 and TRBJ1-6, with 9 bases that match TRBD1. The CDR3 extends 3 residues past the end of the read, so its final part is completed from the germline J gene. CDR1 and CDR2 from the germline V gene are GTSNPN and SVGIG (reference sequence). The CDR3 sequence is 14 residues long. Trimming at V came to 2 bases and at J to 10 bases, leaving 6 bases not matched to a gene.

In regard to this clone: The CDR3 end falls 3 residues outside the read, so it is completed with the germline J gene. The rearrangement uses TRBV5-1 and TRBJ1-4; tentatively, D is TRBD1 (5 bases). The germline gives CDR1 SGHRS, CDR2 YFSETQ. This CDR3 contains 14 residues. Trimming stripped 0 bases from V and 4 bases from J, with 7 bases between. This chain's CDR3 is CASSLEQGNEKLFF. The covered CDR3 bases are TGCGCCAGCAGCTTGGAGCAGGGTAATGAAAAA.

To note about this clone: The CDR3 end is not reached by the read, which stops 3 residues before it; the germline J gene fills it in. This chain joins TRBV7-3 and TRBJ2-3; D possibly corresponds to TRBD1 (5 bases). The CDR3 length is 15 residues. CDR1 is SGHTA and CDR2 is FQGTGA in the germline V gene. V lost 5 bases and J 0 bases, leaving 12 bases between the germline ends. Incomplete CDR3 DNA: TGTGCCAGCAGCGAAAAAGGGGCTAGCACAGATACG. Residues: CASSEKGASTDT. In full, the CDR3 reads CASSEKGASTDTQYF.

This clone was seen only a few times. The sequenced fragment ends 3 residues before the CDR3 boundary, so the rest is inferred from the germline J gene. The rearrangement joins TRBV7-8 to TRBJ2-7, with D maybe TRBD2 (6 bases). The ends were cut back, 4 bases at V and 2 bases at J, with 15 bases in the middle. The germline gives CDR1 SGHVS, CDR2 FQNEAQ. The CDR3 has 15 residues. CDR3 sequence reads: CASSYSGTATYEQYF. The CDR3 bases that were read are TGTGCCAGCAGCTATTCCGGGACTGCTACCTACGAG.

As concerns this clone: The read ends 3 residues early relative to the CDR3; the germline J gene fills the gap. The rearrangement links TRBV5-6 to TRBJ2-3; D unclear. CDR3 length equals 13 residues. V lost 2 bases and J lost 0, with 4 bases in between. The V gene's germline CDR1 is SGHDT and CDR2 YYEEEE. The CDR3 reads CASSLGSTDTQYF. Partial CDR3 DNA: TGTGCCAGCAGCTTAGGGAGCACAGATACG.

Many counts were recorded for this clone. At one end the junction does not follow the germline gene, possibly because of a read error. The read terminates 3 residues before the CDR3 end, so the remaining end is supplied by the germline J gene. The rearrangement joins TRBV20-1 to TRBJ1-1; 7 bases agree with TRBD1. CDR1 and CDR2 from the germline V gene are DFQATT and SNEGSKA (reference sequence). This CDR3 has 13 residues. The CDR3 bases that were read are TGCAGTGCTAGAGCGGGACAGAACCCTGAA. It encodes CSARAGQNPE. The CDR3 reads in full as CSARAGQNPEAFF.

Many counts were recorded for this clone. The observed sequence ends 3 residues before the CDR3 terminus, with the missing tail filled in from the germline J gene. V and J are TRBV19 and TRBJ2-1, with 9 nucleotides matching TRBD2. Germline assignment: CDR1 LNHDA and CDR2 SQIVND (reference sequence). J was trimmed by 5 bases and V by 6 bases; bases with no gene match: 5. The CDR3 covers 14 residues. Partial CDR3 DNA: TGTGCCAGTAGCGTTAGCGGGAGTCACAATGAG. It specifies CASSVSGSHNE. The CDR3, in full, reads CASSVSGSHNEQFF.

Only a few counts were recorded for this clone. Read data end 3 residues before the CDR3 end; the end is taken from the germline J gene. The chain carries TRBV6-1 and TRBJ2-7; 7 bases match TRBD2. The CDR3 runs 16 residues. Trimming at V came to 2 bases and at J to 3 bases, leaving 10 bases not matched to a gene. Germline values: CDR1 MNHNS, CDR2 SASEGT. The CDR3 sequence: CASSETSGGRLYEQYF. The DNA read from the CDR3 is TGTGCCAGCAGTGAAACCTCCGGGGGGAGGCTCTACGAG.

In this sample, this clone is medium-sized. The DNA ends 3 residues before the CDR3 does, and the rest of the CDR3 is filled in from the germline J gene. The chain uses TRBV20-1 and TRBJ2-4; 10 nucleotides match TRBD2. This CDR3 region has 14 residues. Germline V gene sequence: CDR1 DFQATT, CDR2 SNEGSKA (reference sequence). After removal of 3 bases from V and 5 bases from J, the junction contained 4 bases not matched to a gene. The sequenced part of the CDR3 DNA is TGCAGTGCTAGCTCGAGCGGGAGGGAAAACATT. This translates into CSASSSGRENI. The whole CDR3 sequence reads CSASSSGRENIQYF.

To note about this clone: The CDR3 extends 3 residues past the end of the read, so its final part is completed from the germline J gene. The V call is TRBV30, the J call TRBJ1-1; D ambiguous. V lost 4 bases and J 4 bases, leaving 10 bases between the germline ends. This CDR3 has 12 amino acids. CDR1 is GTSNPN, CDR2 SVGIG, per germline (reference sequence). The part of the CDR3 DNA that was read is TGTGCCTGGACTTCAGGAAGCACTGAA. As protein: CAWTSGSTE. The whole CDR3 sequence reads CAWTSGSTEAFF.

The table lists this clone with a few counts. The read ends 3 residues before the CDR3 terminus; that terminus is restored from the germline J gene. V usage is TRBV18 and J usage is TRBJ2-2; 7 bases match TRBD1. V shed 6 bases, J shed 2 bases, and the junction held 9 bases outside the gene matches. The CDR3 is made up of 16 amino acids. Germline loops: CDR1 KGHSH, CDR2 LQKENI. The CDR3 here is CASSDVGGRNTGELFF. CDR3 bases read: TGTGCCAGCTCGGACGTAGGGGGCCGTAACACCGGGGAG.

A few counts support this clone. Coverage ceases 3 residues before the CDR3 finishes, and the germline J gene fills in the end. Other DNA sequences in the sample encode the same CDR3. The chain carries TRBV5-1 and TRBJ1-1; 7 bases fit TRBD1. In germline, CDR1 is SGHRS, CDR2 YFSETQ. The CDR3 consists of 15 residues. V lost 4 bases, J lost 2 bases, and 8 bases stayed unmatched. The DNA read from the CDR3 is TGCGCCAGCAGCCCGGGGGGGACAGCCAACACTGAA. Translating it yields CASSPGGTANTE. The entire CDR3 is CASSPGGTANTEAFF.

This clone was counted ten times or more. The CDR3 protein is CASSSDRGANSPLHF. CDR3 DNA, as far as it was read: TGTGCCAGCAGCTCGGACAGGGGGGCGAATTCACCC. The chain employs TRBV5-6 and TRBJ1-6, with 10 bases that match TRBD1. The read falls 3 residues short of the CDR3 end, and the missing part is taken from the germline J gene. The CDR3 is 15 amino acids. CDR1 and CDR2 from the germline V gene are SGHDT and YYEEEE. V gave up 3 bases and J gave up 7 bases; unmatched junction bases: 4.

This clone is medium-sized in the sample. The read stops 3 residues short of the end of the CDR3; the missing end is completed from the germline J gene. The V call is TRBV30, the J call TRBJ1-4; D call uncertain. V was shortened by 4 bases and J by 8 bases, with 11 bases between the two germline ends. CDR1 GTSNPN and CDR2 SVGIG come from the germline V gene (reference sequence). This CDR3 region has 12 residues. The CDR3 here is CAWTAAGEKLFF. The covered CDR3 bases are TGTGCCTGGACAGCGGCGGGCGAAAAA.

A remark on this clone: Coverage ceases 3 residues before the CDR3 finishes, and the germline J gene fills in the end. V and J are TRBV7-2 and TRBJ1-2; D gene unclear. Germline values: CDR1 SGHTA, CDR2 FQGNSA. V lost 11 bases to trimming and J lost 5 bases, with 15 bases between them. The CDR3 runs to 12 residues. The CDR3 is CALTPGLYGYTF. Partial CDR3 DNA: TGTGCCTTAACTCCGGGGTTGTATGGC. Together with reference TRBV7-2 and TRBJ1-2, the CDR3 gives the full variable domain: GAGVSQSPSNKVTEKGKDVELRCDPISGHTALYWYRQSLGQGLEFLIYFQGNSAPDKSGLPSDRFSAERTGGSVSTLTIQRTQQEDSAVYLCALTPGLYGYTFGSGTRLTVV.

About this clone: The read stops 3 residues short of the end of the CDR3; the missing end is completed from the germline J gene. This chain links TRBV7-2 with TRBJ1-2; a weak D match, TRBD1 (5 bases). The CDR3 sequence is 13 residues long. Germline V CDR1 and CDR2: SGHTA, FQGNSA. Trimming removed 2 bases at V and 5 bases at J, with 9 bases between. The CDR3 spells CASSLRTGYGYTF. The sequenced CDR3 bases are TGTGCCAGCAGCTTAAGAACAGGATATGGC.

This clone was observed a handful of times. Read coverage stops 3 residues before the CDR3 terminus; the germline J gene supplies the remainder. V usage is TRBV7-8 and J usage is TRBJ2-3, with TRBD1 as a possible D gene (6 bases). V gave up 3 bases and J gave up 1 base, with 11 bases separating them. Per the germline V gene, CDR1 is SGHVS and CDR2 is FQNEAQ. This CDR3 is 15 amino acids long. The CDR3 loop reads CASSFTGSRTDTQYF. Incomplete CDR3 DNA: TGTGCCAGCAGCTTCACAGGGAGTCGCACAGATACG. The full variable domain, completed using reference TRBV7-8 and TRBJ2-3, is GAGVSQSPRYKVAKRGQDVALRCDPISGHVSLFWYQQALGQGPEFLTYFQNEAQLDKSGLPSDRFFAERPEGSVSTLKIQRTQQEDSAVYLCASSFTGSRTDTQYFGPGTRLTVL.

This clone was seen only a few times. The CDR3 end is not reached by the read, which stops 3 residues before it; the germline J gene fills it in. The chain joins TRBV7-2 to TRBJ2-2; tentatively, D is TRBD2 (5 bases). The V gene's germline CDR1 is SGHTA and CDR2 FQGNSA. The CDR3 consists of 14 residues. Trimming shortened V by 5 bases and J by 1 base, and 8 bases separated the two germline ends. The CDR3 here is CASSREGNTGELFF. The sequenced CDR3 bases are TGTGCCAGCAGCAGAGAGGGGAACACCGGGGAG.

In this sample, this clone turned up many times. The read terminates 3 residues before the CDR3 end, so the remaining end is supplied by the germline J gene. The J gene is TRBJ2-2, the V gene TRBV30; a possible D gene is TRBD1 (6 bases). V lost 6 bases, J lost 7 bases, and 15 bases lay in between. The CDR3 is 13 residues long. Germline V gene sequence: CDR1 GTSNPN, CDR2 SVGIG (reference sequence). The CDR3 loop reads CACFQGRNGELFF. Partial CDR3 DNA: TGTGCCTGCTTTCAGGGGAGAAACGGGGAG.

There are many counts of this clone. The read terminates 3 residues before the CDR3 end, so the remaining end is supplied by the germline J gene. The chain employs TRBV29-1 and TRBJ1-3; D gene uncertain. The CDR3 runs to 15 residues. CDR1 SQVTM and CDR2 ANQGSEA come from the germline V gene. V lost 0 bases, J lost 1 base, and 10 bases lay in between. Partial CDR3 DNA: TGCAGCGTTGAAGATCACCGAGGTTCTGGAAACACC. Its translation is CSVEDHRGSGNT. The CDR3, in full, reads CSVEDHRGSGNTIYF.

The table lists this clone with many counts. The CDR3 DNA, read in part, is TGCAGTGCACAGGGGCTCGGGGCTAATGAAAAA. Protein sequence: CSAQGLGANEK. In full, the CDR3 reads CSAQGLGANEKLFF. The V call is TRBV20-1, the J call TRBJ1-4; 7 bases map to TRBD1. From the germline J gene comes the end of the CDR3, since the read stops 3 residues before it. Trimming at V came to 6 bases and at J to 3 bases, leaving 7 bases not matched to a gene. The CDR3 is 14 residues long. The germline V gene has CDR1 DFQATT and CDR2 SNEGSKA (reference sequence).

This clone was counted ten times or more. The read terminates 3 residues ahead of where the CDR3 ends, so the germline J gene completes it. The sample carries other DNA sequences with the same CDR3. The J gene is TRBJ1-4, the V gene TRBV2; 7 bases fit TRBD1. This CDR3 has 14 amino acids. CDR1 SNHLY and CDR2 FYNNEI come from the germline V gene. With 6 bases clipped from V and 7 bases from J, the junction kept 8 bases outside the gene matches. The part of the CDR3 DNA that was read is TGTGCCAGCAGCTTGGGACAGCCAGGTGAAAAA. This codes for CASSLGQPGEK. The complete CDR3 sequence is CASSLGQPGEKLFF.

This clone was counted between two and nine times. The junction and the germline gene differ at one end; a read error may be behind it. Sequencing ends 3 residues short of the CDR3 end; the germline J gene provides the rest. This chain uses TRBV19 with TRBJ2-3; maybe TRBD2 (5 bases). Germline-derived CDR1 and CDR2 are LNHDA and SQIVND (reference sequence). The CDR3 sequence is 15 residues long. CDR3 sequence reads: CASSIGGPSTDTQYF. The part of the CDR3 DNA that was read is TGTGCCAGTAGCATAGGAGGCCCCAGCACAGATACG.